Following are 12 T cell receptor beta chains from one sample sequenced in a study of cytomegalovirus exposure and HLA in healthy donors (dated by TCRdb to between 2016 and 2019). The library was made by the immunoSEQ multiplex PCR assay. For the multiplex PCR, a mixture combining 60 forward primers for TCR Vbeta segments and 13 reverse primers for TCR Jbeta segments was used. TCRdb took this table from immuneACCESS and kept in-frame rearrangements with V and J called. Such tables lack part of the clones; where checked against another copy, unresolved V genes explain under half of the gap, and the rest is unexplained. The sample table contains approximately 150,000 clones; only one count was recorded for about three quarters of them. The ten largest clones represent over 2.5% of the sample. Sequencing was carried out using PBMCs. The origin of the receptors is a middle-aged woman in good health and CMV-seropositive.

V usage is TRBV9 and J usage is TRBJ2-1; 10 bases agree with TRBD2. The CDR3 has 16 residues. V gave up 4 bases and J gave up 6 bases; unmatched junction bases: 10. Germline V gene sequence: CDR1 SGDLS, CDR2 YYNGEE. CDR3 in amino acids: CASSPHQRGGLNEQFF. CDR3 nucleotide sequence: TGTGCCAGCAGCCCACACCAGCGGGGGGGTCTCAATGAGCAGTTCTTC.

The genes are TRBV9 and TRBJ2-5; a weak D match, TRBD2 (7 bases). This CDR3 is built from 17 residues. CDR1 and CDR2 from the germline V gene are SGDLS and YYNGEE. V dropped 0 bases and J dropped 2 bases, with 17 bases sitting between them. The CDR3 here is CASSVGNGGPSQETQYF. The DNA of the CDR3 is TGTGCCAGCAGCGTAGGTAACGGGGGGCCAAGTCAAGAGACCCAGTACTTC. Full variable domain (outside the CDR3, taken from reference TRBV9 and TRBJ2-5): DSGVTQTPKHLITATGQRVTLRCSPRSGDLSVYWYQQSLDQGLQFLIQYYNGEERAKGNILERFSAQQFPDLHSELNLSSLELGDSALYFCASSVGNGGPSQETQYFGPGTRLLVL.

In its sample, this clone was seen a few times. The chain joins TRBV5-5 to TRBJ2-5; 7 nucleotides align to TRBD2. CDR1 and CDR2 from the germline V gene are SGHKS and YYEKEE (reference sequence). The CDR3 has 17 residues. V dropped 2 bases and J dropped 2; count of bases not matched to a gene: 12. The CDR3 is CASSLRWEGGGQETQYF. The CDR3 DNA reads TGTGCCAGCAGCTTAAGGTGGGAGGGCGGTGGTCAAGAGACCCAGTACTTC.

The V gene is TRBV7-2, the J gene TRBJ2-3; TRBD2 agrees at 10 bases. This CDR3 is built from 14 residues. Germline-derived CDR1 and CDR2 are SGHTA and FQGNSA. J lost 9 bases, V lost 3 bases, and 6 bases had no gene match. CDR3 loop: CASSFLAGVPTQYF. The CDR3 DNA sequence: TGTGCCAGCAGCTTCCTAGCGGGAGTACCAACGCAGTATTTT.

This clone was counted only a few times. The gene calls are TRBV7-8 and TRBJ1-6; 10 bases are a match to TRBD1. The germline V gene has CDR1 SGHVS and CDR2 FQNEAQ. V shed 5 bases and J 7 bases; nucleotides not matched to a gene: 2. The CDR3 has 14 residues. CDR3 in DNA: TGTGCCAGCAGCCAGACAGGGGGCAATTCACCCCTCCACTTT. Protein: CASSQTGGNSPLHF.

The rearrangement uses TRBV4-3 and TRBJ2-4, with D possibly TRBD1 on 6 matching bases. Looked up from germline, CDR1 is LGHNA and CDR2 is YSLEER. The CDR3 covers 20 residues. The V end lost 0 bases, the J end lost 2 bases, and 23 bases lay between the germline ends. CDR3 loop: CASSQESDTTGKQTKNIQYF. The CDR3 nucleotides are TGCGCCAGCAGCCAAGAAAGCGATACTACAGGGAAACAAACCAAAAACATTCAGTACTTC.

The chain has TRBV7-6 and TRBJ2-1, with 7 bases identical to TRBD2. V trimming: 4 bases; J trimming: 4 bases; junction bases outside the gene matches: 13. CDR1 SGHVS and CDR2 FNYEAQ come from the germline V gene. The CDR3 covers 17 residues. CDR3 DNA: TGTGCCAGCAGCTCTGCCCTTCTAGCGGCTATATACAATGAGCAGTTCTTC. Amino acid sequence: CASSSALLAAIYNEQFF.

This chain uses TRBV7-2 with TRBJ2-7, with D unresolved. Germline-derived CDR1 and CDR2 are SGHTA and FQGNSA. V gave up 5 bases and J gave up 2 bases, with 4 bases separating them. The CDR3 is 11 residues long. The CDR3 reads CASSQAYEQYF. CDR3 nucleotide sequence: TGTGCCAGCAGCCAGGCCTACGAGCAGTACTTC.

The V gene is TRBV18, the J gene TRBJ1-3; 7 bases map to TRBD1. The trim removed 3 bases at V and 3 bases at J, leaving 5 bases unmatched. CDR3 length equals 15 residues. Per the germline V gene, CDR1 is KGHSH and CDR2 is LQKENI. The CDR3 sequence is CASSPGQVVGNTIYF. In nucleotides, the CDR3 is TGTGCCAGCTCACCCGGACAGGTCGTTGGAAACACCATATATTTT.

The chain employs TRBV27 and TRBJ1-1; 7 bases are a match to TRBD1. V trimming: 5 bases; J trimming: 1 base; junction bases outside the gene matches: 7. The CDR3 sequence is 15 residues long. Germline CDR1 and CDR2: MNHEY and SMNVEV (reference sequence). CDR3 region: CASSMRTGGNTEAFF. As DNA, the CDR3 is TGTGCCAGCAGTATGCGGACAGGAGGGAACACTGAAGCTTTCTTT.

The chain combines TRBV10-2 with TRBJ2-4; 7 bases are shared with TRBD1. Germline V gene data show CDR1 as WSHSY and CDR2 as SAAADI. Trimming cost V 6 bases and J 9 bases; bases outside gene matches: 11. The CDR3 totals 14 residues. CDR3 DNA sequence: TGCGCCAGCAGGCCTGGACAGGCCTGGGGCATTCAGTACTTC. Translation gives CASRPGQAWGIQYF.

The chain has TRBV30 and TRBJ2-1; 11 bases fit TRBD1. The CDR3 is 12 amino acids. CDR1 and CDR2 (germline): GTSNPN, SVGIG (reference sequence). After removal of 5 bases from V and 7 bases from J, the junction contained 1 base not matched to a gene. Written as DNA, the CDR3 is TGTGCCTGGGGGACAGGGGGGAATGAGCAGTTCTTC. The encoded protein is CAWGTGGNEQFF. The variable domain in full, with the rest retrieved from reference TRBV30 and TRBJ2-1, is SQTIHQWPATLVQPVGSPLSLECTVEGTSNPNLYWYRQAAGRGLQLLFYSVGIGQISSEVPQNLSASRPQDRQFILSSKKLLLSDSGFYLCAWGTGGNEQFFGPGTRLTVL.